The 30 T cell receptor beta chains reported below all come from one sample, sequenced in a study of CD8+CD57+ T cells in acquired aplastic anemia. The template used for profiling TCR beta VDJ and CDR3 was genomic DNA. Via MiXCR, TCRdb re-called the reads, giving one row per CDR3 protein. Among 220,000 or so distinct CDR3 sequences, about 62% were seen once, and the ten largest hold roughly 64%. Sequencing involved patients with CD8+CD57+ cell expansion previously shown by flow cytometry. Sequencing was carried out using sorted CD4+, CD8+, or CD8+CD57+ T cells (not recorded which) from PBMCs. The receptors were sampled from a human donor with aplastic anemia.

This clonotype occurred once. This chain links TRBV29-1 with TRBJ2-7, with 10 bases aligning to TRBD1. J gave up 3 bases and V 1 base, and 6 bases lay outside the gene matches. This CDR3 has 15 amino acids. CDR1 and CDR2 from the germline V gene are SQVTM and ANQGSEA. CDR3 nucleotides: TGCAGCGTTGAAGGGTCCCGGACAGGGGGCTACGAGCAGTACTTC. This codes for CSVEGSRTGGYEQYF.

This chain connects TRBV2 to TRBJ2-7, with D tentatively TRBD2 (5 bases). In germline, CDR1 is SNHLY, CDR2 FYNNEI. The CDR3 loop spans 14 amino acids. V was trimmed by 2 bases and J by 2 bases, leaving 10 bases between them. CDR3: CASSERGNTYEQYF. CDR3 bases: TGTGCCAGCAGTGAACGGGGAAACACCTACGAGCAGTACTTC.

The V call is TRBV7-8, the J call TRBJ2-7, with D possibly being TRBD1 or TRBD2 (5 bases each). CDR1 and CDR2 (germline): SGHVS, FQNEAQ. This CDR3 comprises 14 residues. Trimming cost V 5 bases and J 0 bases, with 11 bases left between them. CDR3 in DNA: TGTGCCAGCAGCCCGGGACGAACCTCCTACGAGCAGTACTTC. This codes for CASSPGRTSYEQYF.

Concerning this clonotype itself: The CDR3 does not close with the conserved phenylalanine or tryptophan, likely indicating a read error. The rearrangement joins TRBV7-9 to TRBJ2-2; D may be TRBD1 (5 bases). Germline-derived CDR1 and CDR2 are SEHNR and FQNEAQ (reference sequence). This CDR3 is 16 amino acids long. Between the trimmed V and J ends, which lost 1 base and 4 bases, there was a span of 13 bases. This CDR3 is CASSLGTGLATGELFC. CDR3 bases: TGTGCCAGCAGCTTAGGCACAGGCCTTGCCACCGGGGAGCTGTTTTGT.

The CDR3 here is CSVGSTVYNEQFF. In DNA form, the CDR3 reads TGCAGCGTTGGAAGCACGGTCTACAATGAGCAGTTCTTC. The chain couples TRBV20-1 to TRBJ2-1; D is undetermined. The V gene's germline CDR1 is DFQATT and CDR2 SNEGSKA (reference sequence). CDR3 length equals 13 residues.

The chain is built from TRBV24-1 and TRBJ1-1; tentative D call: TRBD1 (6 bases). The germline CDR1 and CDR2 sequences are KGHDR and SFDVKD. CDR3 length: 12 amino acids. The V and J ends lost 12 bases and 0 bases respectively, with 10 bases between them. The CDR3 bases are TGTGCCGTACAGGGTCTGAACACTGAAGCTTTCTTT. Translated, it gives CAVQGLNTEAFF.

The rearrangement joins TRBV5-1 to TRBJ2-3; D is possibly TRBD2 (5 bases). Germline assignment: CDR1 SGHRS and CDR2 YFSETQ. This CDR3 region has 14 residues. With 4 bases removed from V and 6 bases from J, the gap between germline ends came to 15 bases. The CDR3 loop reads CASSMIEGADTQYF. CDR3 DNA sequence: TGCGCCAGCAGCATGATCGAGGGAGCGGATACGCAGTATTTT.

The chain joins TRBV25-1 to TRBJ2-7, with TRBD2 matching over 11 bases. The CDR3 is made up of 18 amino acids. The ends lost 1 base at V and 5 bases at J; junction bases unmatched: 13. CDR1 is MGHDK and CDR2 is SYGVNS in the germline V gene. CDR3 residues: CASSELGTSGTPRDEQYF. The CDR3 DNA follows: TGTGCCAGCAGTGAATTAGGGACTAGCGGTACGCCCAGGGACGAGCAGTACTTC.

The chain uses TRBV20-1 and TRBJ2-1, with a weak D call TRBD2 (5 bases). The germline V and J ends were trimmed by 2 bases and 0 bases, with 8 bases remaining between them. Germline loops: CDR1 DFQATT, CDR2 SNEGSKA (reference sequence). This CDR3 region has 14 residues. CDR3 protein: CSARHAGSYNEQFF. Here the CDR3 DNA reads TGCAGTGCTAGACATGCGGGCTCCTACAATGAGCAGTTCTTC.

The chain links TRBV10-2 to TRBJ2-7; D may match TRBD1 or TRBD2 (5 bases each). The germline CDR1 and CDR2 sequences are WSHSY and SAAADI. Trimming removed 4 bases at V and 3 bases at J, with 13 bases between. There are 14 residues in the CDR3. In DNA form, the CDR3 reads TGCGCCAGCAGTGTAGGCAGGGAGAGCTACGAGCAGTACTTC. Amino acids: CASSVGRESYEQYF.

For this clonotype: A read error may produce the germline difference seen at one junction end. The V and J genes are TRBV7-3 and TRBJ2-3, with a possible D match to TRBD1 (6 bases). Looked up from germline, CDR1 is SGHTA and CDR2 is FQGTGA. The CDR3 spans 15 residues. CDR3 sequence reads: CASSLSAGGTDTQYF. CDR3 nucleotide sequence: TGCGCCAGCAGCTTGTCGGCAGGGGGCACAGATACGCAGTATTTT.

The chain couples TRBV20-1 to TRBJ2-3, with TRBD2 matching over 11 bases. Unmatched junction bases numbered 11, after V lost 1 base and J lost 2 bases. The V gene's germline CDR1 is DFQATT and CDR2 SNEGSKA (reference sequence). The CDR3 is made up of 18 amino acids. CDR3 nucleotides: TGCAGTGCTAGAGGTAGGAACCTAGCGGGAGGCCTCACAGATACGCAGTATTTT. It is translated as CSARGRNLAGGLTDTQYF.

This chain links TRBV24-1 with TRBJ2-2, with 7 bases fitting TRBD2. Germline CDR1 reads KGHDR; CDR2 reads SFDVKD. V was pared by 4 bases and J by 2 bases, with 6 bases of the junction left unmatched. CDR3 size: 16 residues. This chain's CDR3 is CATSEAGTTNTGELFF. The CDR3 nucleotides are TGTGCCACCAGTGAGGCCGGGACTACCAACACCGGGGAGCTGTTTTTT.

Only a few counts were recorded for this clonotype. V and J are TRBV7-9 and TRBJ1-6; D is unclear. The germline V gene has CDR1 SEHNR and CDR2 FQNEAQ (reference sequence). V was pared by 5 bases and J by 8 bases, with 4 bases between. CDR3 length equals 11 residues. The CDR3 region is CASSPDSPLHF. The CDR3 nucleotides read TGTGCCAGCAGCCCCGATTCACCCCTCCACTTT.

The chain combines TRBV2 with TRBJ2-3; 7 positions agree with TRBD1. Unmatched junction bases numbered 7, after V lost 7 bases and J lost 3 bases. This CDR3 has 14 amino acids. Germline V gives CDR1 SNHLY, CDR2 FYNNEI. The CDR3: CASNGQVQTDTQYF. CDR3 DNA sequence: TGTGCCAGCAATGGACAGGTTCAAACAGATACGCAGTATTTT.

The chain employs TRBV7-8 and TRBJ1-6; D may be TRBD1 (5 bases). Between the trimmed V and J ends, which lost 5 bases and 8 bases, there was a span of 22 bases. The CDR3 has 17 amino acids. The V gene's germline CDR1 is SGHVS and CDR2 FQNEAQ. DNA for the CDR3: TGTGCCAGCAGCCCGATCGGGTGGGGCGGGCGGGATTCACCCCTCCACTTT. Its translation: CASSPIGWGGRDSPLHF.

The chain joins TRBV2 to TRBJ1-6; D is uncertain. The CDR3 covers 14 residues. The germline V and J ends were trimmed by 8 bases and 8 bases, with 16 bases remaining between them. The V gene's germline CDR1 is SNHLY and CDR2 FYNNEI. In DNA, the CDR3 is TGTGCCAGCTGCGCGGGTGAAGGGTATTCACCCCTCCACTTT. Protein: CASCAGEGYSPLHF. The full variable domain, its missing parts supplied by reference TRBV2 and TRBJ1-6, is EPEVTQTPSHQVTQMGQEVILRCVPISNHLYFYWYRQILGQKVEFLVSFYNNEISEKSEIFDDQFSVERPDGSNFTLKIRSTKLEDSAMYFCASCAGEGYSPLHFGNGTRLTVT.

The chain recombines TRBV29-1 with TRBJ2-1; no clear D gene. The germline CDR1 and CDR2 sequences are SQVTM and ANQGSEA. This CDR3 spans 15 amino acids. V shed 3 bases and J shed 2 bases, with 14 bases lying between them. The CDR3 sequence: CSVDGRGSPYNEQFF. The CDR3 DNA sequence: TGCAGCGTTGACGGCCGTGGTTCGCCCTACAATGAGCAGTTCTTC.

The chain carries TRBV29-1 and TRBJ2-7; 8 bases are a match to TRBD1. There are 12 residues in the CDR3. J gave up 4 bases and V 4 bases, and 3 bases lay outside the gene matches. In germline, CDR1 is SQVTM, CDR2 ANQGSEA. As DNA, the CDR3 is TGCAGCGTTGGGACAGGGTGGTACGAGCAGTACTTC. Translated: CSVGTGWYEQYF.

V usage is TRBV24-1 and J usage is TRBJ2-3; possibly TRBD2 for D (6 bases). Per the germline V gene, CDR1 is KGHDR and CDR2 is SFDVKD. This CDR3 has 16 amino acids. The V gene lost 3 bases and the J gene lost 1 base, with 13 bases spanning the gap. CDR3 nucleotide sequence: TGTGCCACCAGTGATAGGGACGGGAGTGGCACAGATACGCAGTATTTT. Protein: CATSDRDGSGTDTQYF.

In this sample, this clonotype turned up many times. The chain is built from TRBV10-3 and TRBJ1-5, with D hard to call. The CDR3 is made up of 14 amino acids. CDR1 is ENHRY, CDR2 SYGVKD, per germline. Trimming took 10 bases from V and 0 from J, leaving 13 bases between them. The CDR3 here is CATSVLDSNQPQHF. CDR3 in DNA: TGTGCCACCTCGGTTCTGGATAGCAATCAGCCCCAGCATTTT.

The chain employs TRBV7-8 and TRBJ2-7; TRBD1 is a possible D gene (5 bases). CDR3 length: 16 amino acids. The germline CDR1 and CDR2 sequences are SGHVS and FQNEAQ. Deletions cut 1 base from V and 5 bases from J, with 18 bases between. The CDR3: CASSLGKGKRLDEQYF. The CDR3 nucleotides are TGTGCCAGCAGCTTAGGCAAGGGGAAGCGTCTTGACGAGCAGTACTTC.

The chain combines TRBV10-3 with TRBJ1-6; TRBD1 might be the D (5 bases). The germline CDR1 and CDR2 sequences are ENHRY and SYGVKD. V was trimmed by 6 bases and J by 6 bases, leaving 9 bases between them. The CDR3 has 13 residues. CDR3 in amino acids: CAIRGDGNSPLHF. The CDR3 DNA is TGTGCCATCAGAGGGGATGGTAATTCACCCCTCCACTTT.

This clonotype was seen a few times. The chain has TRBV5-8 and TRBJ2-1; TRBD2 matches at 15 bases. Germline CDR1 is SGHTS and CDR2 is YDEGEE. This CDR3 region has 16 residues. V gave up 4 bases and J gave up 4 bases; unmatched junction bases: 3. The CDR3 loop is CASSPGLAGGYNEQFF. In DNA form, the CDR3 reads TGTGCCAGCAGCCCCGGACTAGCGGGAGGGTACAATGAGCAGTTCTTC.

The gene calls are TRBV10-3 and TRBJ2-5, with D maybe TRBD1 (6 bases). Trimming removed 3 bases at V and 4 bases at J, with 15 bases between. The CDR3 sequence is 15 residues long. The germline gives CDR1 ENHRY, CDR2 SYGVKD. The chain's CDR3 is CAISDQGGRGETQYF. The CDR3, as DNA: TGTGCCATCAGTGACCAAGGGGGTAGGGGAGAGACCCAGTACTTC.

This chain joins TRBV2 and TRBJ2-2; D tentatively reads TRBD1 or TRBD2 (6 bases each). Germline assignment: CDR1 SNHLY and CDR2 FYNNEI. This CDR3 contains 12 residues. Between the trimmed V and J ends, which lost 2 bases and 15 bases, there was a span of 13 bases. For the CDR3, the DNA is TGTGCCAGCAGTGAACAAACAGGGAGGATGTTTTTT. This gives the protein CASSEQTGRMFF.

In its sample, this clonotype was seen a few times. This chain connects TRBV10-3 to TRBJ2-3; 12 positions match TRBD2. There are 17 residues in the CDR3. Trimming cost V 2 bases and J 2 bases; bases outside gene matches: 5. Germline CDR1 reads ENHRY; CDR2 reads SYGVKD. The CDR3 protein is CAISEPTSGGNTDTQYF. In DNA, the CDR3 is TGTGCCATCAGTGAGCCGACTAGCGGGGGAAACACAGATACGCAGTATTTT.

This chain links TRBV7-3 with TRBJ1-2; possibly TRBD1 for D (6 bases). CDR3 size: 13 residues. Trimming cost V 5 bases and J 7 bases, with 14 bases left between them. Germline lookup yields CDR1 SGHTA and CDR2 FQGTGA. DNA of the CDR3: TGTGCCAGCAGCCCCAGACAGGTCTTTGGCTACACCTTC. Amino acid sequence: CASSPRQVFGYTF.

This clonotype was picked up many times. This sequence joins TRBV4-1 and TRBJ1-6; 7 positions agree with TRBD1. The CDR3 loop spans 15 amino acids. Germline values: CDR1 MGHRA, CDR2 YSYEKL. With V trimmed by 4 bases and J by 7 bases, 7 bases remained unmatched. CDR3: CASSRLTGVNSPLHF. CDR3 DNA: TGCGCCAGCAGCCGCCTAACAGGGGTCAATTCACCCCTCCACTTT.

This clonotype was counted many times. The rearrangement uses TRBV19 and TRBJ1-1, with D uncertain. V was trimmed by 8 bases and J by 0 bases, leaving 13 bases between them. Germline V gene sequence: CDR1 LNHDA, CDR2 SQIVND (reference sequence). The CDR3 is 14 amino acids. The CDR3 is CASGSKSLNTEAFF. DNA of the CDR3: TGTGCCAGTGGATCGAAGTCCCTGAACACTGAAGCTTTCTTT.